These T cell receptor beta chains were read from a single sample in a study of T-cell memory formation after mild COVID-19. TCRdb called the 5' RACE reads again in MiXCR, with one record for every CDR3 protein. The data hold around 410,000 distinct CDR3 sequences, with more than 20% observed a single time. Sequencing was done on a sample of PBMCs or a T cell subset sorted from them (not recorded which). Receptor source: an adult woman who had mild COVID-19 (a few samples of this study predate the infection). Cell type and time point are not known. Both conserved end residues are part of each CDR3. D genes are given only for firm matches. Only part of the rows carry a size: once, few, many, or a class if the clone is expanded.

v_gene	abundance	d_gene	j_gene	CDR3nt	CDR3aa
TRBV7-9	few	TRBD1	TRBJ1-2	TGTGCCAGCAGCCAGACGACAGGGGGCGATGATAACTATGGCTACACCTTC	CASSQTTGGDDNYGYTF
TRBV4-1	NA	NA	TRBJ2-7	TGCGCCAGCAGCCAAGATCTGAGCGCATCGAGCTCCTACGAGCAGTACTTC	CASSQDLSASSSYEQYF
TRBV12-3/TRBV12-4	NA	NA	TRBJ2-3	TGTGCCAGCAGTTTCTGGCTATCGAAGGGAGATACGCAGTATTTT	CASSFWLSKGDTQYF
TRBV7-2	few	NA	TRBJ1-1	TGTGCCAGCAGCCCCGGATCCGGCCGGCGTAACACTGAAGCTTTCTTT	CASSPGSGRRNTEAFF
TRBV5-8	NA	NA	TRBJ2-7	TGTGCCAGCAGCTTGGTGACGGGGGATTACGAGCAGTACTTC	CASSLVTGDYEQYF
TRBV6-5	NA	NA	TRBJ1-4	TGTGCCAGCGGAAGGGGACCAGTCGAAAATCTGTTTTTT	CASGRGPVENLFF
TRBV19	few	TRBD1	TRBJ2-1	TGTGCCAGTAGTCCAGGGACAGGGAGATCCTACAATGAGCAGTTCTTC	CASSPGTGRSYNEQFF
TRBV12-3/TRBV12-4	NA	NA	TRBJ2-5	TGTGCCAGCAGTTTGTTGTACCAAGAGACCCAGTACTTC	CASSLLYQETQYF
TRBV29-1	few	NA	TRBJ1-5	TGCAGCGTTACAGGAGGGGTCAATCAGCCCCAGCATTTT	CSVTGGVNQPQHF
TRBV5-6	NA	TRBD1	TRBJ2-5	TGTGCCAGCAGCCGACAGGGGGCATGGAGGGAGACCCAGTACTTC	CASSRQGAWRETQYF
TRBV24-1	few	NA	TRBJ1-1	TGTGCCACCAGACCTAGCGGGGGTATGAACACTGAAGCTTTCTTT	CATRPSGGMNTEAFF
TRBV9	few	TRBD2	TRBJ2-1	TGTGCCAGCAGCGTCGGGCTAGCGGGAAATCAGGGTGAGCAGTTCTTC	CASSVGLAGNQGEQFF
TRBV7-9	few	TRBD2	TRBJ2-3	TGTGCCAGCAGCTCGATTAGCGGGGGGGCCACAGATACGCAGTATTTT	CASSSISGGATDTQYF
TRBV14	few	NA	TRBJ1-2	TGTGCCAGCAGCCAAGATTCAGGGTACTATGGCTACACCTTC	CASSQDSGYYGYTF
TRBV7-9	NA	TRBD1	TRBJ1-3	TGTGCCAGCAGCGGGGACAGGGATGGAAACACCATATATTTT	CASSGDRDGNTIYF
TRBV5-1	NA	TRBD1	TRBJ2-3	TGCGCCAGCAGCCAAACGACAGGGATCCAGAGCACAGATACGCAGTATTTT	CASSQTTGIQSTDTQYF
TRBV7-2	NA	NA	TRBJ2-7	TGTGCCAGCAGCTTAGCGGGGGTTGGGGTTTACGAGCAGTACTTC	CASSLAGVGVYEQYF
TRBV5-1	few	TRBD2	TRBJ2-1	TGCGCCAGCAGCTTGGCTGGGACTAGATTTTACAATGAGCAGTTCTTC	CASSLAGTRFYNEQFF
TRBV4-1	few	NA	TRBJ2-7	TGCGCCAGCAGCCAACCAACCGGGCTTGGGTACGAGCAGTACTTC	CASSQPTGLGYEQYF
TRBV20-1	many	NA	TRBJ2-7	TGCAGTGCTGAGCCGGGGGACGGTTCCTACGAGCAGTACTTC	CSAEPGDGSYEQYF
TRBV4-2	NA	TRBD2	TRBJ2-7	TGTGCCAGCAGCCATATAGCGGGTTCCAGCTACGAGCAGTACTTC	CASSHIAGSSYEQYF
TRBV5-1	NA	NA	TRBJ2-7	TGCGCCAGCAGCTTGGAAGTGGAGGCCAGTGTACGAGAGCAGTACTTC	CASSLEVEASVREQYF
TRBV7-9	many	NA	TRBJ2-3	TGTGCCAGCGGCCCTCCAAGCACAGATACGCAGTATTTT	CASGPPSTDTQYF
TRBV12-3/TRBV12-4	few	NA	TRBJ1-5	TGTGCCAGCAGTTGGGGAGGCCCCCAGCATTTT	CASSWGGPQHF
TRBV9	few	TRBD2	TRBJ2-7	TGTGCCAGCAGCTCCTTCGCGGGAGGTACCTACGAGCAGTACTTC	CASSSFAGGTYEQYF
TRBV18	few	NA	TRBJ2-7	TGTGCCAGCTCACTAACGCCCGCAGGGGGGGTCTCCTACGAGCAGTACTTC	CASSLTPAGGVSYEQYF
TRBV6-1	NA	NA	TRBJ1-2	TGTGCCAGCAGTGGTAGCTGGCCCACTACCGGGACGTTACGCCACTATGGCTACACCTTC	CASSGSWPTTGTLRHYGYTF
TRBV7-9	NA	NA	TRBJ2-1	TGTGCCAGCAGCACCAACAATGAGCAGTTCTTC	CASSTNNEQFF
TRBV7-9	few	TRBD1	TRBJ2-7	TGTGCCAGCAGCTTAGGGACAGGATCCGGGTTCTGGGGCGAGCAGTACTTC	CASSLGTGSGFWGEQYF
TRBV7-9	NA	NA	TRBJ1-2	TGTGCCAGCAGCCCCCATTTGGGCCAACAGGGTTCTAACTATGGCTACACCTTC	CASSPHLGQQGSNYGYTF
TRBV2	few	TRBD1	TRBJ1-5	TGTGCCAGCAGTGGACAGGGGATGCGCAATCAGCCCCAGCATTTT	CASSGQGMRNQPQHF
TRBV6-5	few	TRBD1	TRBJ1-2	TGTGCCAGCAGGGCCACAGGGGAAGGTAGCAACTATGGCTACACCTTC	CASRATGEGSNYGYTF
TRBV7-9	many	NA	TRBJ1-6	TGTGCCAGCAGCTCGCGGATCGGAACCGATTCACCCCTCCACTTT	CASSSRIGTDSPLHF
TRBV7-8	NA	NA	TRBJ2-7	TGTGCCAGCAGCTTACGGGTGGGTTCCCCTATGATAGAGCAGTACTTC	CASSLRVGSPMIEQYF
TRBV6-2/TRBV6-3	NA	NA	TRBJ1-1	TGTGCCAGCAGTCCCCCGGGACCGAGGAACACTGAAGCTTTCTTT	CASSPPGPRNTEAFF
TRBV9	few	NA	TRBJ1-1	TGTGCCAGCAGCGCCCCGCGGGGCGGAAGGATGAACACTGAAGCTTTCTTT	CASSAPRGGRMNTEAFF
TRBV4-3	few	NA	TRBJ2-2	TGCGCCAGCAGCCAAGGGACAGAACCTACCGGGGAGCTGTTTTTT	CASSQGTEPTGELFF
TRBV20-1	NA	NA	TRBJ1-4	TGCAGTGCTAGGGCCTTCCACGGTCGGGGACCCGAGGCAATTTGGGACGAAAAACTGTTTTTT	CSARAFHGRGPEAIWDEKLFF
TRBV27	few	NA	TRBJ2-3	TGTGCCAGCAGTTTATTGGGGGTTAGTGCAGATACGCAGTATTTT	CASSLLGVSADTQYF
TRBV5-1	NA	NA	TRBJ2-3	TGCGCCAGCAGCTTGTCGGCCAGGGTTGACACAGATACGCAGTATTTT	CASSLSARVDTDTQYF
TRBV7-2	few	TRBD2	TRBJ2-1	TGTGCCAGCAGCTTACCTAGCGGGGTTTACAATGAGCAGTTCTTC	CASSLPSGVYNEQFF
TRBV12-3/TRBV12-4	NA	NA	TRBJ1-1	TGTGCCAGCAGTTTTGACGGTCCTCTGAACACTGAAGCTTTCTTT	CASSFDGPLNTEAFF
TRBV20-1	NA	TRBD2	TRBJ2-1	TGTGGGATGAGCGGGAGGGCCTACAATGAGCAGTTCTTC	CGMSGRAYNEQFF
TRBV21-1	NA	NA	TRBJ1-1	TGTGCCAGCAGCAAAGTTTTCATCAGTCGGGGCCCTGAAGCTTTCTTT	CASSKVFISRGPEAFF
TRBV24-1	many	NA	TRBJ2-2	TGTGCCACCGGGCAGGCATCCACCGGGGAGCTGTTTTTT	CATGQASTGELFF
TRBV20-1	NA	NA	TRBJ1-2	TGCAGTGCTAGAGTCCCCCTCGGATATGGCTACACCTTC	CSARVPLGYGYTF
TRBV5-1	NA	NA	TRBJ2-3	TGCGCCAGCAGCTTGGATCCCGGTGGGACAGATACGCAGTATTTT	CASSLDPGGTDTQYF
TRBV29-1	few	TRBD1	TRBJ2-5	TGCAGCGTGGACAGGAACCAAGAGACCCAGTACTTC	CSVDRNQETQYF
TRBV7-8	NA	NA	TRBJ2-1	TGTGCCAGCAGCTCAGAGAGCTCCTACAATGAGCAGTTCTTC	CASSSESSYNEQFF
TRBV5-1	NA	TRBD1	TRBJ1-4	TGCGCCAGCAGCCCGGGACAGAATGATGAAAAACTGTTTTTT	CASSPGQNDEKLFF
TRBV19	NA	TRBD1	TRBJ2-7	TGTGCCAGTAGTATCGCAGGGGGCGCGTTTGCCTACGAGCAGTACTTC	CASSIAGGAFAYEQYF
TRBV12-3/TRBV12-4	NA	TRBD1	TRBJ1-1	TGTGCCAGCAGTTGGGGACAGGCCATGAACACTGAAGCTTTCTTT	CASSWGQAMNTEAFF